This T cell receptor beta chain appears in the sequencing data of a study of blood T cells in healthy people across ages. General study results and limits: TCR beta diversity per million T cells fell roughly linearly with age.

This CDR3 contains 11 residues. Germline V CDR1 and CDR2: SQVTM, ANQGSEA. Trimming removed 4 bases from V and 5 bases from J, with 8 bases in between. With respect to this clonotype: Antigen specificity is unknown.

Through a sample-barcoded 5' primer and a J-beta primer mix, a second PCR was run for roughly 7 to 12 cycles. Every cDNA molecule bore a tag from a template-switch adaptor containing 12 random nucleotides. Each CDR3 protein gets one entry after TCRdb re-called the 5' RACE reads with MiXCR. The data hold 1.5 million to 2 million distinct CDR3 sequences, with approximately 28% observed a single time. The V call is TRBV29-1, the J call TRBJ2-5, with unresolved D. Sequenced material: blood. This receptor was obtained from a woman aged 25 to 45 in good health. CDR3 residues: CSVGDLETQYF. For the CDR3, the DNA is TGCAGCGTTGGTGACCTGGAGACCCAGTACTTC.